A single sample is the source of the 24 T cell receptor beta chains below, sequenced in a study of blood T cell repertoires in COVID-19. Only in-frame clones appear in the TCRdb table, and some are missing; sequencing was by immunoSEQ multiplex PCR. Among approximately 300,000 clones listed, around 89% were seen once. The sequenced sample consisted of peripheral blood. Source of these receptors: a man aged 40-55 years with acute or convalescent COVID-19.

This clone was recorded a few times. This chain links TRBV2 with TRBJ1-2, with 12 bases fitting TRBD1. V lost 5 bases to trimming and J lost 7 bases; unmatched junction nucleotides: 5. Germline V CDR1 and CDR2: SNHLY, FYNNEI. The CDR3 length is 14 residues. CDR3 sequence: CASSPGTGGSGYTF. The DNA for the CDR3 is TGTGCCAGCAGTCCCGGGACAGGGGGCAGTGGCTACACCTTC.

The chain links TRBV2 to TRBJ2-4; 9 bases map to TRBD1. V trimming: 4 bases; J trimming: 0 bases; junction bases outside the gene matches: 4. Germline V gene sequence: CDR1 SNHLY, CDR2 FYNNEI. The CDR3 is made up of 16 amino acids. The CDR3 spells CASSARDREAKNIQYF. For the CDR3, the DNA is TGTGCCAGCAGTGCCCGGGACAGGGAAGCCAAAAACATTCAGTACTTC.

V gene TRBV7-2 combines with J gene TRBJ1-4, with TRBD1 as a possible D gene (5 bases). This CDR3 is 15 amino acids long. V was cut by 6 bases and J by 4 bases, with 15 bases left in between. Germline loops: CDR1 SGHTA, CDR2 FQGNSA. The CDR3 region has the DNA TGTGCCAGCAGTCGACAGTTAGAGTATAATGAAAAACTGTTTTTT. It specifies CASSRQLEYNEKLFF.

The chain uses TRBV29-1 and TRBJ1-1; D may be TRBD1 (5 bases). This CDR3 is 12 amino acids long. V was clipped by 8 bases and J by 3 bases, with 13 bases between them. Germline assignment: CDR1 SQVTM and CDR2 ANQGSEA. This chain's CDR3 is CSSSMGHTEAFF. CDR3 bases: TGCAGCTCCTCCATGGGGCACACTGAAGCTTTCTTT.

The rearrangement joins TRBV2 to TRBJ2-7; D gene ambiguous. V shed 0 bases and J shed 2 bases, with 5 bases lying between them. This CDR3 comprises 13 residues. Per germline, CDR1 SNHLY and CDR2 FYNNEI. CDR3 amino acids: CASSEAAPYEQYF. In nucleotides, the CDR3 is TGTGCCAGCAGTGAAGCGGCCCCCTACGAGCAGTACTTC.

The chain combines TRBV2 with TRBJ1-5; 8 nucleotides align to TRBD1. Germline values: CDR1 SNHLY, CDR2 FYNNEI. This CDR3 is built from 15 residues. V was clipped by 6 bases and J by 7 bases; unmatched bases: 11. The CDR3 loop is CASSPPGGSGQPQHF. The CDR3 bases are TGTGCCAGCAGCCCACCAGGGGGCTCCGGGCAGCCCCAGCATTTT.

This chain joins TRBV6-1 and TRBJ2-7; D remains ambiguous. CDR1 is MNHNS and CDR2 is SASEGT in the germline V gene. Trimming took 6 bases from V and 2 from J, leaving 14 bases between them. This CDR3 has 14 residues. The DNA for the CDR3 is TGTGCCAGCAGGACGACCCTTGCGGCCTACGAGCAGTACTTC. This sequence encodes CASRTTLAAYEQYF.

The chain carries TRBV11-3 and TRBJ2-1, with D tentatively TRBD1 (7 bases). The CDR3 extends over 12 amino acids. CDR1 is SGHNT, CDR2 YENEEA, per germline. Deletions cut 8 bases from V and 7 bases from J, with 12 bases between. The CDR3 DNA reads TGTGCCAGCGGAGGGGGCTTGAATGAGCAGTTCTTC. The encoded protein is CASGGGLNEQFF.

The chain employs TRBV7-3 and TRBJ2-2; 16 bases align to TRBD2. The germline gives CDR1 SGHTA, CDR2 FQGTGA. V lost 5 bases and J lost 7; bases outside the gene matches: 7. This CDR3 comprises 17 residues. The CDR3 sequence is CASSPGLAGGLDGELFF. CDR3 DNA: TGTGCCAGCAGCCCGGGACTAGCGGGGGGGCTTGACGGGGAGCTGTTTTTT.

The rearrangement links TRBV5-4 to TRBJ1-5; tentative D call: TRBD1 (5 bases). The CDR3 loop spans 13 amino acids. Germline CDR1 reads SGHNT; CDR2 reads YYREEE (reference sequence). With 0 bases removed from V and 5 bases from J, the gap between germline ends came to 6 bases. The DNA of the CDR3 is TGTGCCAGCAGCTTGGGGGGCGATCAGCCCCAGCATTTT. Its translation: CASSLGGDQPQHF.

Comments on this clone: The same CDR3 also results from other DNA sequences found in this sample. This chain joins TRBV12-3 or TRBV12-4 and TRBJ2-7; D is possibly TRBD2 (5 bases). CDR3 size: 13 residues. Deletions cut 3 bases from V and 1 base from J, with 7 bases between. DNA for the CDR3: TGTGCCAGCAGTTTGTCGGGGTCCTACGAGCAGTACTTC. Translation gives CASSLSGSYEQYF.

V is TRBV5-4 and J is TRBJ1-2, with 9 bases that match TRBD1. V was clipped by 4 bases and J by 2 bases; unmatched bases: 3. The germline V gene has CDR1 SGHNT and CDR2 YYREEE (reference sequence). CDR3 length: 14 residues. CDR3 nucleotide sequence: TGTGCCAGCAGCCCCGGGACAGGGAACTATGGCTACACCTTC. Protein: CASSPGTGNYGYTF.

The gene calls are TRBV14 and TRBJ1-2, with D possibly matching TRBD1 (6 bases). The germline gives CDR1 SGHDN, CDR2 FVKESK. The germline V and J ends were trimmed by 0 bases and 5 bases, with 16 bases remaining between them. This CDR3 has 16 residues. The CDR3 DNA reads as TGTGCCAGCAGCCAAGATCCCGGGACATCCCTTTATGGCTACACCTTC. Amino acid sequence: CASSQDPGTSLYGYTF.

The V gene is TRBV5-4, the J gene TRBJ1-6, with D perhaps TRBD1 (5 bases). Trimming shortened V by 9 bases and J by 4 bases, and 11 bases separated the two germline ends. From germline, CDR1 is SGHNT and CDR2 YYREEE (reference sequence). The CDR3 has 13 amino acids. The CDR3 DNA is TGTGCCACCCGGGGGAATTATAATTCACCCCTCCACTTT. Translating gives CATRGNYNSPLHF.

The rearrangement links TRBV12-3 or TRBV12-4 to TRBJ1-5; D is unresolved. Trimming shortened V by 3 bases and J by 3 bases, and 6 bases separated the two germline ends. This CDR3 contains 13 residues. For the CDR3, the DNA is TGTGCCAGCAGTTTCTTTTTCAATCAGCCCCAGCATTTT. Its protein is CASSFFFNQPQHF.

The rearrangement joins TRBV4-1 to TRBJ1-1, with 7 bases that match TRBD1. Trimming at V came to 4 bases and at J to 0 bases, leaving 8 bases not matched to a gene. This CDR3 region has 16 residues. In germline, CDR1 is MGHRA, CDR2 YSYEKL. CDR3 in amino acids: CASSLQQGQMNTEAFF. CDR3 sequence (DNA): TGCGCCAGCAGCCTCCAACAGGGGCAGATGAACACTGAAGCTTTCTTT.

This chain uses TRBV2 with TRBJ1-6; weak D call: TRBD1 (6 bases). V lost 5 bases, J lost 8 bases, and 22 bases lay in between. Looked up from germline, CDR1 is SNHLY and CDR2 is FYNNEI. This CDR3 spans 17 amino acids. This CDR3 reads CASSYYNPGTWDSPLHF. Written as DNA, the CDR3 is TGTGCCAGCAGTTATTATAACCCTGGGACATGGGATTCACCCCTCCACTTT.

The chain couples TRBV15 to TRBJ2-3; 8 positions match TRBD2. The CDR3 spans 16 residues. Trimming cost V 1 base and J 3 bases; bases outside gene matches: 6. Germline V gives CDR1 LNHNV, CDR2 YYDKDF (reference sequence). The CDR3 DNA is TGTGCCACCAGCAGAGTTAGGACTAGCCGGACAGATACGCAGTATTTT. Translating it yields CATSRVRTSRTDTQYF.

The chain's CDR3 is CATSDSVTYEQYF. Written as DNA, the CDR3 is TGTGCCACCAGTGATTCAGTCACATACGAGCAGTACTTC. V gene TRBV24-1 combines with J gene TRBJ2-7; D uncertain. The CDR3 contains 13 residues. V dropped 2 bases and J dropped 4 bases, with 8 bases sitting between them. Germline V CDR1 and CDR2: KGHDR, SFDVKD.

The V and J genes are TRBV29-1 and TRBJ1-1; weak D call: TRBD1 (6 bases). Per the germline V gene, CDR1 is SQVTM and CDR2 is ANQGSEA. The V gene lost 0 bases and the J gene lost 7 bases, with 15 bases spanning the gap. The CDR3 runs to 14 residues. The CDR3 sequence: CSVEDRAGEFEAFF. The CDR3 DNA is TGCAGCGTTGAAGATCGGGCAGGGGAATTTGAAGCTTTCTTT.

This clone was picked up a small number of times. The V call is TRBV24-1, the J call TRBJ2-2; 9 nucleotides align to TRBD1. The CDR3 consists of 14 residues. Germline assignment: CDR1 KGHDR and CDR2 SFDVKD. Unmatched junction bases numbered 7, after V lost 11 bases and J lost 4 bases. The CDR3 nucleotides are TGTGCCATCCGACAGGGGGGAGGCACCGGGGAGCTGTTTTTT. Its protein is CAIRQGGGTGELFF.

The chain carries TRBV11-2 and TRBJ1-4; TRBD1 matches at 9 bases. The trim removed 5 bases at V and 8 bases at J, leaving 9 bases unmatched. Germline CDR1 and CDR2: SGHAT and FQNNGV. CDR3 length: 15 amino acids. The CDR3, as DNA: TGTGCCAGCAGCGCCGACAGGGGGTTAAACGAAAAACTGTTTTTT. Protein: CASSADRGLNEKLFF.

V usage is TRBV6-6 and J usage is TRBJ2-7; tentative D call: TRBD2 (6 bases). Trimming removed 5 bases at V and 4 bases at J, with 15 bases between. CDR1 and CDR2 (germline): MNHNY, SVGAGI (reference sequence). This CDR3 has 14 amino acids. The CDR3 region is CASSATGGAYEQYF. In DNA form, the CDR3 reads TGTGCCAGCAGTGCCACCGGCGGGGCTTACGAGCAGTACTTC.

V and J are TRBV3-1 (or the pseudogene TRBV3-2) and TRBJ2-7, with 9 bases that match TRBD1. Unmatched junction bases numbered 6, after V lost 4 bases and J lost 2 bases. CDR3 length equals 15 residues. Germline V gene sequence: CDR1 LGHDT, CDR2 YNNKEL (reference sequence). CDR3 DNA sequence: TGTGCCAGCAGCCCTGGGACAGGGCCCCCCTACGAGCAGTACTTC. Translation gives CASSPGTGPPYEQYF.